This entry describes one T cell receptor (beta chain). Its antigen remains unknown. RNA was extracted and reverse transcribed into cDNA as the sequencing template. Sequencing was performed with immunoSEQ multiplex PCR; in TCRdb, only in-frame clones are kept and a portion is missing. The sample has fewer than 250,000 clones; about two fifths are singletons. This specimen comes from a study of CD8+ T cells in alopecia areata. Study-wide results and caveats: While patients received tofacitinib, many expanded lesional clones remained present in scalp and blood.

Treatment noted: oral pan-JAK inhibitor, 5-10 mg twice daily. V was clipped by 6 bases and J by 11 bases, with 13 bases between them. This CDR3 contains 11 residues. Per germline, CDR1 MNHEY and CDR2 SMNVEV (reference sequence). The chain couples TRBV27 to TRBJ1-1; D remains unclear. This sample comprised CD4+ T cells sorted from blood, obtained between weeks 30 and 35, from a patient treated with tofacitinib. The receptor was derived from a human donor with alopecia areata. The CDR3 coding sequence is TGTGCCAGCAGCTCGGCGTTCGAGGCTTTCTTT. Amino acids: CASSSAFEAFF.